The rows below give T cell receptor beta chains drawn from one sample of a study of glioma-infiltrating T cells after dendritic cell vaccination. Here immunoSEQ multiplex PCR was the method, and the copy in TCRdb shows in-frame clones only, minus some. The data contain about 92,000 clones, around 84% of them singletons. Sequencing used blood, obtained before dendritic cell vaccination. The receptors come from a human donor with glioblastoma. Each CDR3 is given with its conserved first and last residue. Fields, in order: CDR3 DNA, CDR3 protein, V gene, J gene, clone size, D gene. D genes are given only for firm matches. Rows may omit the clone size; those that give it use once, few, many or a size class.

DNA: TGCGCCAGCAGCCAAGCTGTATCCGCCGCGACGCAGTATTTT; CDR3: CASSQAVSAATQYF; V: TRBV4-1; J: TRBJ2-3; size: .; D: .
DNA: TGCGCCAGCAGCTTGACAGGGTTTGAAGGCTACACCTTC; CDR3: CASSLTGFEGYTF; V: TRBV5-1; J: TRBJ1-2; size: .; D: .
DNA: TGCGCCAGCAGCTTGGGCACCGCGGACACAAGCCTAGACGCTTTCTTT; CDR3: CASSLGTADTSLDAFF; V: TRBV5-1; J: TRBJ1-1; size: .; D: .
DNA: TGTGCCAGCAGTTTCCCCCTCCGGACAGGGGGCTATGACACTGAAGCTTTCTTT; CDR3: CASSFPLRTGGYDTEAFF; V: TRBV28; J: TRBJ1-1; size: .; D: TRBD1
DNA: TGTGCCAGCAGCCAAGCGGGGGGCGAGCAGTACTTC; CDR3: CASSQAGGEQYF; V: TRBV4-2; J: TRBJ2-7; size: .; D: TRBD2
DNA: TGTGCCAGCAGCTCCAAGGGGGCCGGGGAGCTGTTTTTT; CDR3: CASSSKGAGELFF; V: TRBV7-6; J: TRBJ2-2; size: few; D: .
DNA: TGTGCCAGCAGCGTACGGGGGGATACGCAGTATTTT; CDR3: CASSVRGDTQYF; V: TRBV9; J: TRBJ2-3; size: once; D: .
DNA: TGTGCCAGTAGTATCGTATGGAGCTCCTACAATGAGCAGTTCTTC; CDR3: CASSIVWSSYNEQFF; V: TRBV19; J: TRBJ2-1; size: .; D: .
DNA: TGTGCCAGCAGTTTAGTGGGACAAGGATACTCTGGAAACACCATATATTTT; CDR3: CASSLVGQGYSGNTIYF; V: TRBV27; J: TRBJ1-3; size: .; D: .
DNA: TGTGCCAGCAGCCAAGGTAGCGGGAGACGCGAGCAGTACTTC; CDR3: CASSQGSGRREQYF; V: TRBV4-2; J: TRBJ2-7; size: .; D: TRBD2
DNA: TGTGCCAGCAGAGGGACTAGCGGGAGCTGGGAGACCCAGTACTTC; CDR3: CASRGTSGSWETQYF; V: TRBV28; J: TRBJ2-5; size: .; D: TRBD2
DNA: TGTGCCACCAGCAGACCAGGGGGCACGGCCTACAATGAGCAGTTCTTC; CDR3: CATSRPGGTAYNEQFF; V: TRBV15; J: TRBJ2-1; size: .; D: TRBD1
DNA: TGTGCCAGCAGTTTAAACGCAGGGAAGAACACTGAAGCTTTCTTT; CDR3: CASSLNAGKNTEAFF; V: TRBV27; J: TRBJ1-1; size: .; D: .
DNA: TGTGCCAGCAGGAGCCCGGGACAGGGTGCCGGGGAGCTGTTTTTT; CDR3: CASRSPGQGAGELFF; V: TRBV7-8; J: TRBJ2-2; size: once; D: TRBD1
DNA: TGCGCCAGCAGTCAATCTGCAGGGGGATTCGAGCAGTACTTC; CDR3: CASSQSAGGFEQYF; V: TRBV23-1; J: TRBJ2-7; size: .; D: TRBD1
DNA: TGTGCCAGCAGCAGCCTCAAGACAGGGTATGGAAACACCATATATTTT; CDR3: CASSSLKTGYGNTIYF; V: TRBV28; J: TRBJ1-3; size: few; D: TRBD1
DNA: TGTGCCAGCAGGGACCGGGACAGGGAAACAGATACGCAGTATTTT; CDR3: CASRDRDRETDTQYF; V: TRBV27; J: TRBJ2-3; size: .; D: TRBD1
DNA: TGTGCCTGGAGTGTCCTAGCGGGAGACTCCAATGAGCAGTTCTTC; CDR3: CAWSVLAGDSNEQFF; V: TRBV30; J: TRBJ2-1; size: .; D: TRBD2
DNA: TGCGCCAGCAGCCAAAGGACAGGGAGGGAGCAGTACTTC; CDR3: CASSQRTGREQYF; V: TRBV5-8; J: TRBJ2-7; size: few; D: TRBD1
DNA: TGCAGCGCCGAGGGGGACTCCTACGAGCAGTACTTC; CDR3: CSAEGDSYEQYF; V: TRBV29-1; J: TRBJ2-7; size: .; D: .
DNA: TGCGCCAGCAGCTCGGGGGACGGATTCTACGAGCAGTACTTC; CDR3: CASSSGDGFYEQYF; V: TRBV5-1; J: TRBJ2-7; size: .; D: .
DNA: TGTGCCAGCAGCTCCTACTCGGTATACGAGCAGTACTTC; CDR3: CASSSYSVYEQYF; V: TRBV5-6; J: TRBJ2-7; size: .; D: .
DNA: TGTGCCAGCAGTTTATCGATTTATGAGGAGACCAGAAATTTC; CDR3: CASSLSIYEETRNF; V: TRBV27; J: TRBJ2-7; size: .; D: .
DNA: TGTGCCAGCAGCTTAAACGGACAGGGAAATGAAAAACTGTTTTTT; CDR3: CASSLNGQGNEKLFF; V: TRBV7-2; J: TRBJ1-4; size: once; D: TRBD1
DNA: TGTGCCAGCAGCCGTCAACAGGGATCCAATAATGAAAAACTGTTTTTT; CDR3: CASSRQQGSNNEKLFF; V: TRBV9; J: TRBJ1-4; size: .; D: .
DNA: TGTGCCAGCAGCAAATCGCAATCGAGTAGCCCCAATTCACCCCTCCACTTT; CDR3: CASSKSQSSSPNSPLHF; V: TRBV21-1; J: TRBJ1-6; size: .; D: .
DNA: TGTGCCAGCAGTCCAATAGACAGGGGGAGCAATCAGCCCCAGCATTTT; CDR3: CASSPIDRGSNQPQHF; V: TRBV6-6; J: TRBJ1-5; size: .; D: TRBD1
DNA: TGTGCCAGCAGTGACGACGGGGTGGAGGCTTTCTTT; CDR3: CASSDDGVEAFF; V: TRBV25-1; J: TRBJ1-1; size: .; D: .
DNA: TGCGCCAGCAGCCAAGAACTTGGCGGGGGGCGAATAACTGAAGCTTTCTTT; CDR3: CASSQELGGGRITEAFF; V: TRBV4-3; J: TRBJ1-1; size: .; D: .
DNA: TGTGCCAGCAGCTTAGGACAGAGCCTAGAGACCCAGTACTTC; CDR3: CASSLGQSLETQYF; V: TRBV11-2; J: TRBJ2-5; size: once; D: .
DNA: TGTGCCAGCAGTATCGCCGCGGGTTACAATGAGCAGTTCTTC; CDR3: CASSIAAGYNEQFF; V: TRBV27; J: TRBJ2-1; size: .; D: .
DNA: TGTGCCAGCAGCGTATCCGGGACTAGCGGGAAAGATACGCAGTATTTT; CDR3: CASSVSGTSGKDTQYF; V: TRBV9; J: TRBJ2-3; size: .; D: TRBD2
DNA: TGTGCCAGCAGAGGCGCGGGGACGAACACCGGGGAGCTGTTTTTT; CDR3: CASRGAGTNTGELFF; V: TRBV5-4; J: TRBJ2-2; size: .; D: .
DNA: TGCAGTGCTAGATCTACCTACGAGCAGTACTTC; CDR3: CSARSTYEQYF; V: TRBV20-1; J: TRBJ2-7; size: .; D: .
DNA: TGTGCCAGCAGTGGGCTAGCGGGGGGGACACGAAGCACCGGGGAGCTGTTTTTT; CDR3: CASSGLAGGTRSTGELFF; V: TRBV2; J: TRBJ2-2; size: .; D: TRBD2
DNA: TGTGCCAGCAGGGCGACAGGGAATCAGCCCCAGCATTTT; CDR3: CASRATGNQPQHF; V: TRBV2; J: TRBJ1-5; size: few; D: TRBD1
DNA: TGCGCCAGCAGCTGGACAGTGAACACTGAAGCTTTCTTT; CDR3: CASSWTVNTEAFF; V: TRBV5-1; J: TRBJ1-1; size: .; D: .
DNA: TGTGCCAGCAGTGTAGAACGGGGACTCACTGAAGCTTTCTTT; CDR3: CASSVERGLTEAFF; V: TRBV2; J: TRBJ1-1; size: once; D: .
DNA: TGTGCCAGTAGTATTGCGTCGCTCGTCTATGGCTACACCTTC; CDR3: CASSIASLVYGYTF; V: TRBV19; J: TRBJ1-2; size: few; D: .
DNA: TGCGCCAGCAGCCAAGTCTCGAGTAGCACAGATACGCAGTATTTT; CDR3: CASSQVSSSTDTQYF; V: TRBV4-1; J: TRBJ2-3; size: .; D: .
DNA: TGTGCCAGCAGCTTACCCGGGACAGGGGGCGGCACCGGGGAGCTGTTTTTT; CDR3: CASSLPGTGGGTGELFF; V: TRBV7-9; J: TRBJ2-2; size: .; D: TRBD1
DNA: TGTGCCAGCAGCCCACGCCCCGGACAGGGAGGCGAGCAGTACTTC; CDR3: CASSPRPGQGGEQYF; V: TRBV7-2; J: TRBJ2-7; size: .; D: TRBD1
DNA: TGTGCCAGCAGCTTGGGCCGGGAGGGCTCGGGGCAGTACTTC; CDR3: CASSLGREGSGQYF; V: TRBV5-6; J: TRBJ2-7; size: .; D: TRBD2
DNA: TGTGCCAGCACGCAGGGGGCGAATTACAATGAGCAGTTCTTC; CDR3: CASTQGANYNEQFF; V: TRBV7-8; J: TRBJ2-1; size: .; D: TRBD1
DNA: TGCGCCAGCAGCTCCGGGACAGGGAATTTCGAGCAGTACTTC; CDR3: CASSSGTGNFEQYF; V: TRBV4-3; J: TRBJ2-7; size: .; D: TRBD1
DNA: TGCGCCAGCAGCTTTGGAGGACAGACCTACGAGCAGTACTTC; CDR3: CASSFGGQTYEQYF; V: TRBV5-1; J: TRBJ2-7; size: few; D: .
DNA: TGTGCCAGTAAAGGACAGGGCTACAATCAGCCCCAGCATTTT; CDR3: CASKGQGYNQPQHF; V: TRBV27; J: TRBJ1-5; size: .; D: TRBD1
DNA: TGTGCCAGTAGTTCGACAGGGGGCGTAACTAGCTACACCTTC; CDR3: CASSSTGGVTSYTF; V: TRBV19; J: TRBJ1-2; size: .; D: TRBD1
DNA: TGTGCCACCAGCAGAGATACAGGCAGCTCGGGGCAGTACTTC; CDR3: CATSRDTGSSGQYF; V: TRBV15; J: TRBJ2-7; size: .; D: .
DNA: TGTGCCAGCACCCAAATGGGGCAGGGGGTGGATGGCTACACCTTC; CDR3: CASTQMGQGVDGYTF; V: TRBV5-5; J: TRBJ1-2; size: once; D: TRBD1
DNA: TGTGCCAGCAACCGGGGGGAGAAATACAATGAGCAGTTCTTC; CDR3: CASNRGEKYNEQFF; V: TRBV9; J: TRBJ2-1; size: .; D: TRBD2
DNA: TGTGCCAGCAGCCCCCGGGACAGGTCTATATACGAGCAGTACTTC; CDR3: CASSPRDRSIYEQYF; V: TRBV9; J: TRBJ2-7; size: .; D: TRBD1
DNA: TGTGCCAGCAGTTGGGGACAGGCCTACGAGCAGTACTTC; CDR3: CASSWGQAYEQYF; V: TRBV27; J: TRBJ2-7; size: .; D: TRBD1
DNA: TGTGCCAGTAGTGGGCTGAGGGTGGCCGGGGCCAACGTCCTGACTTTC; CDR3: CASSGLRVAGANVLTF; V: TRBV19; J: TRBJ2-6; size: .; D: .
DNA: TGTGCCAGCAGACTAGCGGGAGGGAAAGGTTTT; CDR3: CASRLAGGKGF; V: TRBV2; J: TRBJ2-3; size: .; D: TRBD2